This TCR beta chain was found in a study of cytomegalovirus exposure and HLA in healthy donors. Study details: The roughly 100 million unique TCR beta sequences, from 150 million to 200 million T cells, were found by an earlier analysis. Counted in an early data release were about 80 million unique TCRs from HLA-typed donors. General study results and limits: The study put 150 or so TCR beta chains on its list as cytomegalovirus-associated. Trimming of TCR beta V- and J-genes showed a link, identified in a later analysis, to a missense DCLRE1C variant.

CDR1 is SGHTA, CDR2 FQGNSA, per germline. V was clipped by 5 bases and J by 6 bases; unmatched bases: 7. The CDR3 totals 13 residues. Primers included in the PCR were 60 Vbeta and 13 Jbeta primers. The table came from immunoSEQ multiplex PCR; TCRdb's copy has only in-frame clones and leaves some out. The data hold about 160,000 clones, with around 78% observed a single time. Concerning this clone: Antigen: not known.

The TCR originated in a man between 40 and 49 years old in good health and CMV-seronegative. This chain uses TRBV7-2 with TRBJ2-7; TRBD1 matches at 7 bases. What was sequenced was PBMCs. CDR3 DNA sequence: TGTGCCAGCAGCGCGCGACAGGGCGGCGAGCAGTACGTC. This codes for CASSARQGGEQYV.